This T cell receptor (beta chain) was profiled in a study of T cells in Graves' hyperthyroidism and ophthalmopathy. TCR beta CDR3 regions were amplified from RNA. The study used the HTBI primer set for a first-round RT-PCR of the TCR CDR3. TCRdb re-derived calls from the multiplex PCR reads in MiXCR, one entry per CDR3 protein. Here the sample spans hundreds of thousands of distinct CDR3 sequences, 17% being singletons. Trimming pared 5 bases from V and 7 bases from J, leaving 7 bases between. This CDR3 has 10 residues. Germline CDR1 GTSNPN, CDR2 SVGIG (reference sequence). The chain employs TRBV30 and TRBJ2-3, with unresolved D. This clonotype originated in a woman aged 18-29 years with Graves' ophthalmopathy. Sequenced sample: blood. CDR3 sequence reads: CAWGENTQYF. DNA for the CDR3: TGTGCCTGGGGCGAAAATACGCAGTATTTT.